This T cell receptor beta chain was retrieved from a study of T cells after yellow fever vaccination. About the research overall: Where fractions had low cell numbers, libraries were prepared from them with the SMART-Seq v4 Ultra Low Input RNA kit.

TCRdb itself ran the 5' RACE reads through MiXCR, one entry per CDR3 protein. The repertoire holds about 550,000 distinct CDR3 sequences, with less than 20% as singletons. The germline V gene has CDR1 SGHDT and CDR2 YYEEEE. This CDR3 contains 16 residues. The V end lost 2 bases, the J end lost 1 base, and 14 bases lay between the germline ends. This receptor was obtained from a young man who received the YFV17D yellow fever vaccine. The sequences come from PBMCs, collected 15 days after the yellow fever booster vaccination. This chain uses TRBV5-6 with TRBJ2-3; D perhaps matches TRBD2 (5 bases). The DNA of the CDR3 is TGTGCCAGCAGCTTCATCCCGGGGATCCGCACAGATACGCAGTATTTT. It is translated as CASSFIPGIRTDTQYF.